This T cell receptor beta chain was sequenced for a study of immune evolution from preneoplasia to lung adenocarcinoma. Resections took place in Japan or China from about 2013 to 2018. From germline, CDR1 is GTSNPN and CDR2 SVGIG (reference sequence). V lost 4 bases to trimming and J lost 1 base, with 16 bases between them. The CDR3 consists of 16 residues. The protocol was immunoSEQ multiplex PCR, while the TCRdb copy is restricted to in-frame clones and leaves out a portion. The sample shows fewer than 50,000 clones, around 80% of them seen only once. By frequency in the sample, this clone is medium-sized (0.01 to 0.1%).

Sequenced: FFPE invasive lung adenocarcinoma tissue. This sequence originates from a person aged 55 to 75 with lung adenocarcinoma. The rearrangement links TRBV30 to TRBJ2-2; either TRBD1 or TRBD2 may fit D (5 bases each). This CDR3 reads CAWTGSLTLNTGELFF. The CDR3 DNA follows: TGTGCCTGGACAGGGAGTTTGACTCTGAACACCGGGGAGCTGTTTTTT.